This TCR beta chain was captured in a study of shared clonotypes between healthy human individuals. This clone was counted between two and nine times. What it binds is unknown. Free of recent acute infections or vaccinations, the donors were healthy HIV-negative adults. Profiled with immunoSEQ multiplex PCR; TCRdb holds only in-frame clones, not every one. The top ten clones hold 0.065% to 0.07% of a sample with under 200,000 clones, about 93% of them seen once. Whole-study findings and limits: Clonotypes which were not shared had lower generation probabilities than clonotypes that all four donors shared. Sorted-subset samples were not fully sequenced, rarefaction indicated. Estimated clonotype richness was generally higher in naive than memory subsets.

This receptor was taken from a woman in her twenties or thirties in good health. The sample taken for sequencing was naive CD4+ T cells sorted from blood. The subset denotes: CD45RA+ positively selected.

CDR3 DNA: TGTGCCACCAGCAGAGTACACCACTCTGGAAACACCATATATTTT. It encodes CATSRVHHSGNTIYF. The genes are TRBV15 and TRBJ1-3; the D is unclear. The CDR3 sequence is 15 residues long. V lost 1 base and J lost 0, with 7 bases in between. The V gene's germline CDR1 is LNHNV and CDR2 YYDKDF (reference sequence).